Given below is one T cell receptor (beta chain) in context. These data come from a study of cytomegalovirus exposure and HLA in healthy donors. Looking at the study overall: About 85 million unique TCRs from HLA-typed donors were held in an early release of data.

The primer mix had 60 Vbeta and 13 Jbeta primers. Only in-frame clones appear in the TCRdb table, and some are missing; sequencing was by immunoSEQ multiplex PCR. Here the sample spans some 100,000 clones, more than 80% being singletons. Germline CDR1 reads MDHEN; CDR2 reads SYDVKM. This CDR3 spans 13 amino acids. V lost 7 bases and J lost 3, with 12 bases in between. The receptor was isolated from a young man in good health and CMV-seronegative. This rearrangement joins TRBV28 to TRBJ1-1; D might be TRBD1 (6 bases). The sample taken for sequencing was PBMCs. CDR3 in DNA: TGTGCCAGCACGGGGACAACCTACACTGAAGCTTTCTTT. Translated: CASTGTTYTEAFF.